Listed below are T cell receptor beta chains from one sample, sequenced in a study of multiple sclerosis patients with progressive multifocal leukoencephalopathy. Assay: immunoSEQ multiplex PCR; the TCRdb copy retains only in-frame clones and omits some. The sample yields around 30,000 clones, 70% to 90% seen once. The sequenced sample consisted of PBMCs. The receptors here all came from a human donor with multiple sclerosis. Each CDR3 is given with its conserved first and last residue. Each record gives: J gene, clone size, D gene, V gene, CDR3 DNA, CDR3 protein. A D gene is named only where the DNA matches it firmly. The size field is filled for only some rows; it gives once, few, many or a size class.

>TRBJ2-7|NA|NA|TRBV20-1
TGCAGTGCAGGGGACTACGAGCAGTACTTC
CSAGDYEQYF
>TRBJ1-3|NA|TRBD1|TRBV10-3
TGTGCCATCAGTGAGTCGACAACCCGGACAGGGGGAGTTGGAAACACCATATATTTT
CAISESTTRTGGVGNTIYF
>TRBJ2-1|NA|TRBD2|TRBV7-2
TGTGCCAGCAGCTTAGGTCGGACTAGCTTAGGTGATGAGCAGTTCTTC
CASSLGRTSLGDEQFF
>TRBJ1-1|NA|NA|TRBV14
TGTGCCAGCAGCCCCGCCAGGAGGGGAGCGGAAGCTTTCTTT
CASSPARRGAEAFF
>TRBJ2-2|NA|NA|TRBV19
TGTGCCAGTACGATAGGTATGGAGGACACCGGGGAGCTGTTTTTT
CASTIGMEDTGELFF
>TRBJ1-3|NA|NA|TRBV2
TGTGCCAGCAAACCAAGACCAGGGACCCGGGAGCTGTTT
CASKPRPGTRELF
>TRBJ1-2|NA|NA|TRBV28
TGTGCCAGCAGTTCCGGGAGTATTGGCTACACCTTC
CASSSGSIGYTF
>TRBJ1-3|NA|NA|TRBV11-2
TGTGCCAGCAGCTTTCAGGGTGCTGGAAACACCATATATTTT
CASSFQGAGNTIYF
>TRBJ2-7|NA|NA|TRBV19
TGTGCCAGTAGTATCGTTCTTCGCAGGGAGTCCTACGAGCAGTACTTC
CASSIVLRRESYEQYF
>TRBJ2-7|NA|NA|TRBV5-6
TGTGCCAGCAGTAGAGGCGGAATTCCCTACGAGCAGTACTTC
CASSRGGIPYEQYF
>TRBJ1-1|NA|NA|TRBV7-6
TGTGCCAGCAGCTTAGCAGGGGGAGCCATGAACACTGAAGCTTTCTTT
CASSLAGGAMNTEAFF
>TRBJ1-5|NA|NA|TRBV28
TGTGCCAGCAGTTTAACCAATCAGCCCCAGCATTTT
CASSLTNQPQHF
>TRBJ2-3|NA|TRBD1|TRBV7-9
TGTGCCAGCAGCAGAAGGGACAGGGGGCTGTGGGATACGCAGTATTTT
CASSRRDRGLWDTQYF
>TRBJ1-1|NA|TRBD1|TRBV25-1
TGTGCCAGCAGTTACCGGGGGACAGGTCCGCTGAACACTGAAGCTTTCTTT
CASSYRGTGPLNTEAFF
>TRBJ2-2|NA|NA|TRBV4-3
TGCGCCAGCAGCCAAGGAGGGGGCACCGGGGAGCTGTTTTTT
CASSQGGGTGELFF
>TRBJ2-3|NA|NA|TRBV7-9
TGTGCCAGCAGCTTATCAGGTACGCAGTATTTT
CASSLSGTQYF
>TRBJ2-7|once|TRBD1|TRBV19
TGTGCCAGTAGTATCCGGGACAGGGATGCCTACGAGCAGTACTTC
CASSIRDRDAYEQYF
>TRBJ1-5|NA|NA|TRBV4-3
TGCGCCAGCAGCCTACAGCGAAATCAGCCCCAGCATTTT
CASSLQRNQPQHF
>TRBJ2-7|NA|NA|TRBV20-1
TGCAGTGCTAGAGTGACCTACGAGCAGTACTTC
CSARVTYEQYF
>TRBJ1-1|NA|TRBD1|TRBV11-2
TGTGCCAGCAGCGCCTTGACAGGGGGCTTGAACGCTGAAGCTTTCTTT
CASSALTGGLNAEAFF
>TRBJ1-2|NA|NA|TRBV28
TGTGCCAGCCTGCAACCTAACTATGGCTACACCTTC
CASLQPNYGYTF
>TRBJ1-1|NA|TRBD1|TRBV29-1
TGCAGCGTTGGAACAGGGGGAACAGTGAACACTGAAGCTTTCTTT
CSVGTGGTVNTEAFF
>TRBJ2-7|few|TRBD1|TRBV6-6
TGTGCCAGCGCCCAGGGACAGGGGGCGAGGGAGCAGTACTTC
CASAQGQGAREQYF
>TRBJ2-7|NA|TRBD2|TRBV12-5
TGTGCTAGTGGTCCCACCGGACTAGCGGGAATCTACGAGCAGTACTTC
CASGPTGLAGIYEQYF
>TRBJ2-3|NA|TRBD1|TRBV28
TGTGCCAGCACCCGGACAGGGGGAAACACAGATACGCAGTATTTT
CASTRTGGNTDTQYF
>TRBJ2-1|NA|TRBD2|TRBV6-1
TGTGCCAGCAGTGTTAGCGGGAGGTCCTACAATGAGCAGTTCTTC
CASSVSGRSYNEQFF
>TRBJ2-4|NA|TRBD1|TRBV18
TGTGCCAGCTCACTGGGACAGGGGTGGAACATTCAGTACTTC
CASSLGQGWNIQYF
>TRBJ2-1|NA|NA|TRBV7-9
TGTGCCAGCAGCTTATCCAGCGGAAACAATGAGCAGTTCTTC
CASSLSSGNNEQFF
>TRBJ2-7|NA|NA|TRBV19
TGTGCCAGTAGTACGGCAGATTCAAGAGAGCAGTACTTC
CASSTADSREQYF
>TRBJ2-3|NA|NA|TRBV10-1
TGCGCCAGCGGGCGAAGGGTTGGGAGCACAGATACGCAGTATTTT
CASGRRVGSTDTQYF
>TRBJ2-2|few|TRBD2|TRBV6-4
TGTGCCAGCAGTGCCCTAGCGGGAGGCCGGACCGGGGAGCTGTTTTTT
CASSALAGGRTGELFF
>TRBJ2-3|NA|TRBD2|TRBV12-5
TGTGCTAGTGGTTTTCTGCGGGAGTTATTAGATACGCAGTATTTT
CASGFLRELLDTQYF
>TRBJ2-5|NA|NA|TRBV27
TGTGCCAGCAGTTTAGGCACCCCTGAACGAGAGACCCAGTACTTC
CASSLGTPERETQYF
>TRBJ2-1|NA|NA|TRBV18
TGTGCCAGCTCACCACCGTCTGTCAGGGGTCTTCGCAATGAGCAGTTCTTC
CASSPPSVRGLRNEQFF
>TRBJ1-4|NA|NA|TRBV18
TGTGCCAGCTCACCACTATCAGGGACCCAACAAAAACTGTTTTTT
CASSPLSGTQQKLFF
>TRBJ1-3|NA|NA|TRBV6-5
TGTGCCAGCAGTTACTCCGGGGGAAACACCATATATTTT
CASSYSGGNTIYF
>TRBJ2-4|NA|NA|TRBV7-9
TGTGCCAGCAGCTTAGTGGCAGGGGTGGCCAAAAACATTCAGTACTTC
CASSLVAGVAKNIQYF
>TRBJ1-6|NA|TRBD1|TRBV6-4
TGTGCCAGCAGTGACGTGGGACAGTTTGGCTCACCCCTCCACTTT
CASSDVGQFGSPLHF
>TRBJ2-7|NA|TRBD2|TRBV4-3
TGCGCCAGCAGCCAAAGGGGCGGGAGCTACGAGCAGTACTTC
CASSQRGGSYEQYF
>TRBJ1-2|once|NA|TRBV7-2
TGTGCCAGCAGCTTCGGAGGGCCTGCCTATGGCTACACCTTC
CASSFGGPAYGYTF
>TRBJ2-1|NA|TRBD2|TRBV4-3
TGCGCCAGCAGCCCTACGGGAGGGGGCAATGAGCAGTTCTTC
CASSPTGGGNEQFF
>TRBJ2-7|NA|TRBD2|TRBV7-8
TGTGCCAGCAGCTTAGCTAGCGGGTATGCCTACGAGCAGTACTTC
CASSLASGYAYEQYF
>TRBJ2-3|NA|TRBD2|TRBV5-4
TGTGCCAGCAGCCGTAGCGGGGTGGGAACAGATACGCAGTATTTT
CASSRSGVGTDTQYF
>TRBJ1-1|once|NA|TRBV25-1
TGTGCCAGCAGTGACCGGGTAGGGCGCACTGAAGCTTTCTTT
CASSDRVGRTEAFF
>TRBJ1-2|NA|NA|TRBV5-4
TGTGCCAGCAGCTTGGACGACGGCTACACCTTC
CASSLDDGYTF
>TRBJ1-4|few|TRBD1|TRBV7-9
TGTGCCAGCAGCACACGACAGGGCAACAATGAAAAACTGTTTTTT
CASSTRQGNNEKLFF
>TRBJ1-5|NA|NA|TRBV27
TGTGCCAGCAGTACGCGAAGCTACAATCAGCCCCAGCATTTT
CASSTRSYNQPQHF
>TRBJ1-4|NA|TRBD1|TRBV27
TGTGCCAGCAGTTCCGCGGGACAGGGCTGGGTAAAACTGTTTTTT
CASSSAGQGWVKLFF
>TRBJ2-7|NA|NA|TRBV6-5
TGTGCCAGCAGTTACGGCGAGGGATACTACGAGCAGTACTTC
CASSYGEGYYEQYF
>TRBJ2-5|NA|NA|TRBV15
TGTGCCACCACCCGAGGGACTCAAGAGACCCAGTACTTC
CATTRGTQETQYF